This T cell receptor beta chain emerged from a study of cytomegalovirus exposure and HLA in healthy donors (dated 2017 in TCRdb). Regarding the complete study: An earlier analysis of a few hundred of the donors reported about 260 Gb of sequence data and 117 million unique TCR beta sequences obtained from some 200 million T cells. Typing coverage varied by locus: 629-630 donors for A, B, C, DRB1 and DQB1; approximately 560 for DQA1; around 610 for DPA1; 450 to 480 for DPB1. A later genetic analysis took genome-wide SNP genotypes for about 55% of the 666 donors and used that subset as a discovery cohort. The aim of the study was to test whether cataloging public T cell receptors could identify signatures of past pathogen exposure. Both class I and class II loci were covered by HLA typing, at four-digit resolution. To study patterns of TCR occurrence, a later analysis re-analyzed previously published TCR beta repertoires from 700 or so donors and added high-resolution HLA genotyping. A separate validation cohort of approximately 130 different subjects was used in addition to the 666-subject first cohort. An earlier analysis of approximately 640 of the donors applied high-throughput TCR beta sequencing to assess whether each TCR beta V gene segment acted as functional or pseudogenic. Approximately 310 gigabases of sequencing data and some 85 million unique TCR sequences were included in an early release covering around 650 HLA-typed donors. About 5 DR-DQ haplotypes were handled as single units for association and clustering, since linkage in the cohort was strong. The T cell repertoires of some 700 subjects were profiled by immunosequencing and related to cytomegalovirus serostatus. Every repertoire in the discovery cohort had been generated on one and the same sequencing platform. Among about 400 genotyped donors of the cohort, an average of roughly 230,000 unique TCR beta nucleotide sequences was sequenced per donor, of which about 18% were non-productive. The study combined high-throughput TCR immunosequencing, statistical association of individual TCRs with disease status, and machine learning to predict cytomegalovirus infection status. Alongside the repertoire data, information on donor age, sex, ethnicity and CMV serostatus was compiled. The later analysis used no new phenotypic data to find candidate immune exposures, relying instead on TCR beta sequences and their occurrence across donors. Of the roughly 390 genotyped donors, 70% to 90% were placed in the genetic ancestry cluster associated with self-reported Caucasian donors.

As for this clone: What this receptor recognizes is not known. Per-base quality was not reported, and no clone a single base away is much larger than it.

The cohort consisted of some 730 healthy bone marrow donors. At the time of sampling, all cohort members were nominally healthy, though unrecorded immune exposures were likely present. The donor tested CMV seronegative, placing the donor among the 350 or so seronegative members of the cohort. A peripheral blood sample was provided by each donor, and peripheral blood mononuclear cells were used for TCR beta sequencing. The Qiagen DNeasy Blood Extraction Kit was used to extract genomic DNA from the blood cell samples. The library relied on the immunoSEQ multiplex PCR assay. For the multiplex PCR, a mixture combining 60 forward primers for TCR Vbeta segments and 13 reverse primers for TCR Jbeta segments was used. The CDR3 region of rearranged TCR beta genes was amplified from genomic DNA with a multiplex PCR assay. The Illumina HiSeq System was used to sequence the amplified TCR beta libraries as 87-base-pair reads. Processing in the source paper ran as follows. Across the roughly 640 repertoires, a later analysis counted some 80 million unique TCR beta chains, around 11 million of which were shared by at least two donors. Raw reads were error-corrected and collapsed into unique sequences with a nearest-neighbor algorithm that merged closely related sequences to remove PCR and sequencing errors. Alignment of CDR3 sequences to IMGT reference sequences was used to assign V, D and J gene segments. For a sequence to be retained, a match of at least six nucleotides to both a V gene segment and a J gene segment was required. A rearrangement counted as productive if the CDR3 had no stop codons and remained in frame with V and J, and every other rearrangement counted as non-productive. CDR3 was defined by IMGT convention, running from the second conserved V-encoded cysteine to the conserved J-encoded phenylalanine. In an earlier analysis of around 600 of the donors, sequences lacking an unambiguous match to a single V gene segment were excluded. In an earlier analysis of some 590 of the donors, a V segment was called functional when productive rearrangements were above 56.7%, and segregating when the standard deviation between donors exceeded 5%. A statistical classification framework was developed to diagnose cytomegalovirus status using the catalog of TCR beta chain sequences. A later analysis assigned V and J genes by comparing TCR nucleotide sequences with IMGT/GENE-DB human TR gene sequences. A later analysis assigned CDR3 sequences and most-parsimonious VDJ recombination scenarios with the TCRdist pipeline. In a later analysis, every TCR beta chain was defined by the combination of its CDR3 amino acid sequence and its V-gene family, and reads without a unique V-gene family were dropped. As a way to deal with suspected cross-contamination and a sequencing artifact, a later analysis dropped 592 nucleotide sequences that were highly shared and had low generation probability. In a later analysis, a clonal expansion index for each public chain was calculated from normalized within-repertoire ranks of inferred template counts. In a later analysis, generation probabilities were computed using a VDJ recombination model fitted to out-of-frame rearrangements, and the results were checked against IGoR. Hypergeometric tests were used in a later analysis to score TCR-TCR, TCR-HLA and TCR-CMV co-occurrence, with a repertoire-size bias correction applied to the TCR pairs. To estimate false discovery rates, a later analysis permuted the HLA or CMV assignments 20 times. In a later analysis, co-occurring TCRs were grouped with DBSCAN, and TCRdist sequence similarity was added when clustering was performed within HLA-allele-positive subsets. For co-occurrence clustering, repertoires with fewer than 30,000 or more than 120,000 public chains were excluded, along with roughly 5 repertoires with anomalous nucleotide sharing. Entries here come from immuneACCESS through TCRdb and include only in-frame sequences with V and J called. Some clones fail to appear in such tables; in the studies checked, an unresolved V gene covers under half of the shortfall, and the cause of the remainder is unknown. The DNA was the basis for D and trimming; V, J and clone size are from that table. The sample table records 100,000 to 150,000 clones; roughly 79% of these occur just once. The ten largest clones capture 1.5% of the sample.

The study at large found these results: In a later analysis, HLA-associated TCR beta chains showed more clonal expansion and lower generation probabilities than non-associated chains that were equally common. Strong co-occurrence of HLA alleles, especially DR and DQ, made assigning TCR associations to individual alleles difficult. HLA typing was unavailable for some donors at each locus, so association tests used only the typed subset. A later analysis found that TCR association rates varied across HLA loci, with DRB1 alleles showing the most associated TCRs and HLA-C alleles the fewest. Immune exposure information for the cohort was limited to CMV serostatus. Roughly uniform sequencing depth across donors was assumed in presence/absence analyses, although this assumption may not hold. A later genetic analysis associated a missense DCLRE1C variant with V-gene and J-gene trimming of TCR beta chains, and an independent cohort replicated the association. Several of the top co-occurrence clusters appeared to be linked to parvovirus B19, influenza, CMV and Epstein-Barr virus, according to a later analysis. According to a later genetic analysis, donors in an Asian-associated ancestry cluster had fewer N-insertions in productive TCRs than the approximately 700-donor mean. The study listed 164 TCR beta chains as associated with cytomegalovirus. In this cohort, only TCR beta chains were sequenced, and detectable features were limited by the absence of alpha or paired-chain data. Three of the identified cytomegalovirus-associated TCR beta chains were confirmed in vitro to be specific for cytomegalovirus antigens. A further reported finding was that TCR beta sequences accurately predicted the HLA-A and HLA-B alleles for most subjects in the first cohort. The earlier analysis of fewer than 750 of the donors excluded roughly 16 rarely observed V segments, including chromosome 9 orphons, because counts were too low. Most CMV-associated TCR beta chains appeared to be HLA-restricted in a later analysis, and the HLA associations seemed to be driven largely by CMV exposure. The authors suggested that the approach could potentially be extended to other disease states and immunological phenotypes. A cluster of highly shared sequence variants was judged likely to represent a technical artifact of the sequencing pipeline. At a false discovery rate of 0.05, a later analysis linked some 18,000 TCR beta sequences to specific HLA alleles. Across donors, most TCR sequences were observed very rarely, whereas some public TCRs were present in many individuals. Linkage disequilibrium might explain the correlated functional status among segregating V segments, but an unknown experimental factor could not be ruled out. The classifier was reported to diagnose cytomegalovirus status with high specificity and sensitivity in both the original cohort and the validation cohort. In an earlier analysis of more than 500 of the donors, most TCR beta V segments appeared in productive rearrangements about 87% or about 30% of the time, broadly matching IMGT annotations.

This TCR was recovered from a young woman in good health and CMV-seronegative. The sequencing input was PBMCs.

CDR3 loop: CASSYLEGLGSDTQYF. In nucleotides, the sequence is TGTGCCAGCAGCTATCTAGAGGGTTTAGGCTCAGATACGCAGTATTTT. The chain is made from TRBV28 and TRBJ2-3, with TRBD2 perhaps the D gene, on 5 matching bases. V and J lose 6 bases and 4 bases, and a span of 20 bases separates them. CDR1 and CDR2, per the germline V gene, are MDHEN and SYDVKM. The CDR3 holds 16 amino acids from the cysteine to the phenylalanine. Here the CDR3 DNA is all that survives: 48 bases in frame from base 1.